These 8 T cell receptor beta chains came from one sample sequenced in a study of cytomegalovirus exposure and HLA in healthy donors. The PCR had 60 Vbeta and 13 Jbeta primers. Clones were sequenced by immunoSEQ multiplex PCR, and TCRdb holds only the in-frame ones, with some missing. The sample records 95,000 to 120,000 clones, around 77% being singletons. What was sequenced was PBMCs. The receptor source for this set is a woman in her thirties in good health and CMV-seropositive.

The chain recombines TRBV2 with TRBJ2-3, with TRBD2 as a possible D gene (6 bases). With 6 bases removed from V and 5 bases from J, the gap between germline ends came to 9 bases. From germline, CDR1 is SNHLY and CDR2 FYNNEI. The CDR3 sequence is 12 residues long. CDR3 sequence: CASRAGGDTQYF. In DNA, the CDR3 is TGTGCCAGCAGAGCCGGGGGAGATACGCAGTATTTT.

The chain recombines TRBV27 with TRBJ2-1; 11 bases are a match to TRBD2. CDR1 and CDR2 from the germline V gene are MNHEY and SMNVEV (reference sequence). J was trimmed by 6 bases and V by 1 base; bases with no gene match: 5. The CDR3 has 16 residues. This CDR3 reads CASSLFSGTSGNEQFF. CDR3 nucleotide sequence: TGTGCCAGCAGTTTATTCTCCGGGACTAGCGGCAATGAGCAGTTCTTC.

The chain uses TRBV5-1 and TRBJ2-7; 9 positions agree with TRBD1. After removal of 4 bases from V and 3 bases from J, the junction contained 8 bases not matched to a gene. Germline CDR1 reads SGHRS; CDR2 reads YFSETQ. The CDR3 contains 15 residues. This CDR3 is CASSVTGTGYYEQYF. The CDR3 bases are TGCGCCAGCAGCGTAACCGGGACAGGGTACTACGAGCAGTACTTC.

CDR3 DNA: TGTGCCAGCAGTGAAACGCGGGAGTCTGAGCAGTTCTTC. It is translated as CASSETRESEQFF. This chain uses TRBV6-4 with TRBJ2-1, with 7 bases matching TRBD2. The CDR3 covers 13 residues. After removal of 3 bases from V and 9 bases from J, the junction contained 5 bases not matched to a gene. The germline V gene encodes CDR1 MRHNA and CDR2 SNTAGT.

The gene calls are TRBV6-6 and TRBJ1-5; perhaps TRBD1 as D (6 bases). CDR3 length equals 13 residues. Looked up from germline, CDR1 is MNHNY and CDR2 is SVGAGI (reference sequence). The V end was cut by 8 bases, the J end by 4 bases, with 12 bases between. For the CDR3, the DNA is TGTGCCAGCGTACAGGGATTGAATCAGCCCCAGCATTTT. Translated: CASVQGLNQPQHF.

This clone was observed a few times. The chain is built from TRBV2 and TRBJ2-7; no reliable D call. The CDR3 length is 13 residues. Germline assignment: CDR1 SNHLY and CDR2 FYNNEI. In nucleotides, the CDR3 is TGTTCCATCAAGCAGAACGCGGCATACGAGCAGTACTTC. Its protein product is CSIKQNAAYEQYF.

The chain couples TRBV12-5 to TRBJ2-7; 8 bases are a match to TRBD1. The germline V gene encodes CDR1 LGHNT and CDR2 FRNRAP. V shed 2 bases and J 3 bases; nucleotides not matched to a gene: 9. The CDR3 loop spans 16 amino acids. The CDR3 region is CASGLTPSGTGYEQYF. CDR3 sequence (DNA): TGTGCTAGTGGTTTGACCCCTTCCGGGACAGGCTACGAGCAGTACTTC.

The CDR3 region has the DNA TGCAGCGGAACGGACAGGGATAATGGCTACACCTTC. It specifies CSGTDRDNGYTF. J is TRBJ1-2 and V is TRBV29-1, with 8 bases that match TRBD1. J gave up 6 bases and V 7 bases, and 7 bases lay outside the gene matches. Germline CDR1 is SQVTM and CDR2 is ANQGSEA. There are 12 residues in the CDR3.